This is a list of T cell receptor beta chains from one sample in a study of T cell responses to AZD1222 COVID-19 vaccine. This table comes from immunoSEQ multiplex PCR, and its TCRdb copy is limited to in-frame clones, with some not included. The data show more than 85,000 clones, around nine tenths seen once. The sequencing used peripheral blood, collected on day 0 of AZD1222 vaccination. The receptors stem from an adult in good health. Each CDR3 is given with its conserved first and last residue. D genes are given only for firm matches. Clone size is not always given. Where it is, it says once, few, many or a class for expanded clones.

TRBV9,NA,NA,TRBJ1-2,CASSVVPGAGYGYTF,TGTGCCAGCAGCGTAGTGCCAGGGGCGGGCTATGGCTACACCTTC
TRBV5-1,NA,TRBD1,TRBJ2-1,CASSSPDQGANHEQFF,TGCGCCAGCAGCTCCCCCGACCAGGGGGCCAACCATGAGCAGTTCTTC
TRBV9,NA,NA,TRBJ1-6,CASSVGVGDNSPLHF,TGTGCCAGCAGCGTAGGAGTGGGAGATAATTCACCCCTCCACTTT
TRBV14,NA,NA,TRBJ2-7,CASSQVHGPGVQYF,TGTGCCAGCAGCCAAGTACACGGACCCGGTGTGCAGTACTTC
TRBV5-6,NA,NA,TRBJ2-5,CASSNQGQPQETQYF,TGTGCCAGCTCCAACCAGGGACAACCCCAAGAGACCCAGTACTTC
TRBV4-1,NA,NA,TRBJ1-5,CASSQDRAGNQPQHF,TGCGCCAGCAGCCAAGATAGGGCAGGGAATCAGCCCCAGCATTTT
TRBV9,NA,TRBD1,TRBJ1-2,CASSLGQGADGYTF,TGTGCCAGCAGCCTGGGACAGGGGGCGGATGGCTACACCTTC
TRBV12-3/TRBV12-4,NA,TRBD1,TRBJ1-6,CASSLRTGKVHF,TGTGCCAGCAGTTTAAGGACAGGGAAAGTCCACTTT
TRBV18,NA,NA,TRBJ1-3,CASSQDSGNTIYF,TGTGCCAGCTCACAGGACTCTGGAAACACCATATATTTT
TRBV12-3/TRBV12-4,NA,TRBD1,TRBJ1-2,CASRTGDFGYTF,TGTGCCAGCAGAACAGGGGACTTTGGCTACACCTTC
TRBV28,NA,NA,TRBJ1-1,CASSLKGPLNTEAFF,TGTGCCAGCAGTTTAAAGGGTCCCCTGAACACTGAAGCTTTCTTT
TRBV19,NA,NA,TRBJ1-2,CASSLGVQLNYGYTF,TGTGCCAGTAGTTTGGGGGTCCAGCTTAACTATGGCTACACCTTC
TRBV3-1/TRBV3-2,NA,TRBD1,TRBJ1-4,CASSQTRTGRTNEKLFF,TGTGCCAGCAGCCAAACCCGGACAGGGAGGACGAATGAAAAACTGTTTTTT
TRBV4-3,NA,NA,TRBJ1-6,CASSQETYRNRGGSPLHF,TGCGCCAGCAGCCAAGAGACTTACAGAAATCGGGGGGGTTCACCCCTCCACTTT
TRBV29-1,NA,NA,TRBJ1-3,CSVSSGNTIYF,TGCAGCGTTAGCTCTGGAAACACCATATATTTT
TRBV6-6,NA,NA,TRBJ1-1,CASSYSRQVNTEAFF,TGTGCCAGCAGTTACTCGAGACAGGTGAACACTGAAGCTTTCTTT
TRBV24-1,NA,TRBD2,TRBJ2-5,CATSDVGLAGETQYF,TGTGCCACCAGTGACGTGGGACTAGCGGGGGAGACCCAGTACTTC
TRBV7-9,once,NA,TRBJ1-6,CASSPGVGPLHF,TGTGCCAGCAGCCCGGGGGTTGGGCCCCTCCACTTT
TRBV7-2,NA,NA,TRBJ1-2,CASSLRGYGYTF,TGTGCCAGCAGCCTACGGGGGTATGGCTACACCTTC
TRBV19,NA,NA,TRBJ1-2,CASKFTVTAGYTF,TGTGCCAGTAAATTTACAGTTACGGCAGGCTACACCTTC
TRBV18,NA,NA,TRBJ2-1,CASSLPDPRRSEQFF,TGTGCCAGCTCACTCCCTGACCCTAGGAGGTCTGAGCAGTTCTTC
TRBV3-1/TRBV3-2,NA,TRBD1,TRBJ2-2,CASSPGQGANTGELFF,TGTGCCAGCAGCCCGGGGCAGGGGGCGAACACCGGGGAGCTGTTTTTT
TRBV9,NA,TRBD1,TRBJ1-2,CASSGLGQGIGYGYTF,TGTGCCAGCAGCGGACTGGGACAGGGAATAGGCTATGGCTACACCTTC